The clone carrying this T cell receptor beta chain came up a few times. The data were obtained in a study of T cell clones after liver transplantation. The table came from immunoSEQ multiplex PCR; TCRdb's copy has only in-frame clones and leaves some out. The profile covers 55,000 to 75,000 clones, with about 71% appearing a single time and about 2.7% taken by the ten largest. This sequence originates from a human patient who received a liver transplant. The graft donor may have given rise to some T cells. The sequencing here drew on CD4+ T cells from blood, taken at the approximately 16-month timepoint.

CDR3 in amino acids: CASSSRAGTNYGYTF. The DNA for the CDR3 is TGTGCCAGCTCATCTCGGGCGGGGACTAACTATGGCTACACCTTC. The rearrangement joins TRBV18 to TRBJ1-2; D is uncertain. Germline V gene data show CDR1 as KGHSH and CDR2 as LQKENI. V was trimmed by 5 bases and J by 0 bases, leaving 13 bases between them. The CDR3 has 15 amino acids.